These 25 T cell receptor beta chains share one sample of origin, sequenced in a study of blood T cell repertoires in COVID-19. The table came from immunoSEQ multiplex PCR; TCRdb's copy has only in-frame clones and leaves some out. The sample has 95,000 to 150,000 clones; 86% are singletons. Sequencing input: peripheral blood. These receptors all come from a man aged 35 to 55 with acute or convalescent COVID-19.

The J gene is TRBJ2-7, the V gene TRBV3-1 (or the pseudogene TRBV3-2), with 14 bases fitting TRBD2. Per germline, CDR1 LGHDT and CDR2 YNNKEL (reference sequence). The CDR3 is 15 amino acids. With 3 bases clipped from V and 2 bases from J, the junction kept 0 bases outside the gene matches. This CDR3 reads CASSQGLAGAYEQYF. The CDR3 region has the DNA TGTGCCAGCAGCCAGGGACTAGCGGGAGCCTACGAGCAGTACTTC.

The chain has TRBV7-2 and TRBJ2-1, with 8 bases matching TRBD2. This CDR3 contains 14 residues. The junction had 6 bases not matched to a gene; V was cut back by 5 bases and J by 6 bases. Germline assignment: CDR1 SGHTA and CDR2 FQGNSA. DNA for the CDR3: TGTGCCAGCAGCACCGCCGCGGGGGGCAATGAGCAGTTCTTC. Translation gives CASSTAAGGNEQFF.

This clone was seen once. CDR3 region: CASSRTGGTGELFF. CDR3 coding DNA: TGTGCCAGCAGTCGGACAGGGGGCACCGGGGAGCTGTTTTTT. The genes are TRBV6-5 and TRBJ2-2; 10 nucleotides agree with TRBD1. The germline V gene has CDR1 MNHEY and CDR2 SVGAGI. The junction had 1 base not matched to a gene; V was cut back by 5 bases and J by 4 bases. The CDR3 covers 14 residues.

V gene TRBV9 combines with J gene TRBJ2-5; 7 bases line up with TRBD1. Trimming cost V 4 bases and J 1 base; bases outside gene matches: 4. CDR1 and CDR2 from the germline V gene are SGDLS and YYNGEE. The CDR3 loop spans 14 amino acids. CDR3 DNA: TGTGCCAGCAGCCTCGGGACAGTCCAAGAGACCCAGTACTTC. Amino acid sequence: CASSLGTVQETQYF.

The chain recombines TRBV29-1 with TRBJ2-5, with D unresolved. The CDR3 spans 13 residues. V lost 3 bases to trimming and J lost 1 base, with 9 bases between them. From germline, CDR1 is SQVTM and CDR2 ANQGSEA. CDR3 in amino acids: CSVERVTQETQYF. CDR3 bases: TGCAGCGTTGAGCGAGTTACCCAAGAGACCCAGTACTTC.

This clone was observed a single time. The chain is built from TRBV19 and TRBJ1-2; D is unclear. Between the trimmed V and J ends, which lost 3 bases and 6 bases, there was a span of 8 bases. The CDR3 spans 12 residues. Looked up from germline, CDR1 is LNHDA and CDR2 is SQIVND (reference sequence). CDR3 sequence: CASSIFSDGYTF. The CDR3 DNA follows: TGTGCCAGTAGTATTTTCAGCGATGGCTACACCTTC.

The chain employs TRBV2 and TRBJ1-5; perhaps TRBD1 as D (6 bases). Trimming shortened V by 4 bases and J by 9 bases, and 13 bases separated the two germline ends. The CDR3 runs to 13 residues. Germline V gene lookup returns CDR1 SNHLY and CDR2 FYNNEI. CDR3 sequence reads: CASSVGGDLPQHF. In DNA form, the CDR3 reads TGTGCCAGCAGTGTAGGGGGGGATCTGCCCCAGCATTTT. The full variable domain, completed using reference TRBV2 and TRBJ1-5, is EPEVTQTPSHQVTQMGQEVILRCVPISNHLYFYWYRQILGQKVEFLVSFYNNEISEKSEIFDDQFSVERPDGSNFTLKIRSTKLEDSAMYFCASSVGGDLPQHFGDGTRLSIL.

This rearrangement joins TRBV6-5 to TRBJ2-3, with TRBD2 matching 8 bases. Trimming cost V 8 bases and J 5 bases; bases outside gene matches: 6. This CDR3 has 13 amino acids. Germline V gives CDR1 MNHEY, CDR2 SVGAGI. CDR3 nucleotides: TGTGCCAGCTGGCGGGGGGCGGGAGATACGCAGTATTTT. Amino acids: CASWRGAGDTQYF.

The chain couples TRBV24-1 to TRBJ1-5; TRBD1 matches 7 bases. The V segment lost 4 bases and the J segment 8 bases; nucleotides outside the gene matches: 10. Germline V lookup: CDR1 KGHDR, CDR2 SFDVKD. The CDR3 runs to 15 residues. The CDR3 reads CATSERQGPNEPQHF. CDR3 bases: TGTGCCACCAGTGAGCGACAGGGCCCCAACGAGCCCCAGCATTTT.

The CDR3 protein is CASSQGRTYEQYF. CDR3 DNA: TGCGCCAGCAGCCAAGGCAGAACCTACGAGCAGTACTTC. V and J are TRBV4-3 and TRBJ2-7; no clear D. Trimming stripped 1 base from V and 2 bases from J, with 6 bases between. CDR3 size: 13 residues. Germline CDR1 is LGHNA and CDR2 is YSLEER.

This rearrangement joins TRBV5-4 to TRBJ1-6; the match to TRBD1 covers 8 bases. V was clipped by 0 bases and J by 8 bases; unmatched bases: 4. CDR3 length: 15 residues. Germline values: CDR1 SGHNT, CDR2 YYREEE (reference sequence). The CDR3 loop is CASSLGQGRDSPLHF. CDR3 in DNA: TGTGCCAGCAGCTTGGGACAGGGGCGGGATTCACCCCTCCACTTT.

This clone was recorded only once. The CDR3 DNA sequence: TGCGCCAGCAGCTTGATTACGGGCACCGGGGAGCTGTTTTTT. Translation: CASSLITGTGELFF. V and J are TRBV5-1 and TRBJ2-2, with D unclear. V was shortened by 1 base and J by 4 bases, with 8 bases between the two germline ends. CDR1 and CDR2 (germline): SGHRS, YFSETQ. This CDR3 comprises 14 residues.

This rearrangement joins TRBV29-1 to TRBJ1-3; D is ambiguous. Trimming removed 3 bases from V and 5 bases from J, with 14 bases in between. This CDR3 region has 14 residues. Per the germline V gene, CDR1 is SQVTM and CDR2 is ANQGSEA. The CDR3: CSVDGPAGRNTIYF. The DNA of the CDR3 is TGCAGCGTTGACGGCCCGGCAGGCCGAAACACCATATATTTT.

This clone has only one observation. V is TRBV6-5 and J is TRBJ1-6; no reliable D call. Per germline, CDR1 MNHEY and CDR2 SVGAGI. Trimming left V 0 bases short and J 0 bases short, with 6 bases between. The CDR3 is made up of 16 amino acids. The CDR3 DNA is TGTGCCAGCAGTTACTCCCACAGCTCCTATAATTCACCCCTCCACTTT. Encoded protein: CASSYSHSSYNSPLHF.

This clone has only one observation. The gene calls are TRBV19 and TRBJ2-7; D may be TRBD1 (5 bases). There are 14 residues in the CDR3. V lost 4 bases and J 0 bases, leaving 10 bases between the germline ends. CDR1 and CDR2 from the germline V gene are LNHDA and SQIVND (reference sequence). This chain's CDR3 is CASSRVDSSYEQYF. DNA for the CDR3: TGTGCCAGTAGTAGAGTTGACAGCTCCTACGAGCAGTACTTC.

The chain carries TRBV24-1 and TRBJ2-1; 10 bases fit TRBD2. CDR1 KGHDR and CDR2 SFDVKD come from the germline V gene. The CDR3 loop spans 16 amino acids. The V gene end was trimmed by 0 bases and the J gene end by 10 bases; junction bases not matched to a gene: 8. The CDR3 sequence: CATSDLPAGGPFEQFF. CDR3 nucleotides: TGTGCCACCAGTGATTTGCCAGCGGGAGGGCCTTTCGAGCAGTTCTTC.

CDR3 sequence reads: CASSPFSLNYGYTF. CDR3 sequence (DNA): TGTGCCAGCAGCCCATTCAGTCTCAACTATGGCTACACCTTC. V gene TRBV11-2 combines with J gene TRBJ1-2; D not certain. Germline V gene data show CDR1 as SGHAT and CDR2 as FQNNGV. This CDR3 region has 14 residues. The germline V and J ends were trimmed by 5 bases and 2 bases, with 12 bases remaining between them.

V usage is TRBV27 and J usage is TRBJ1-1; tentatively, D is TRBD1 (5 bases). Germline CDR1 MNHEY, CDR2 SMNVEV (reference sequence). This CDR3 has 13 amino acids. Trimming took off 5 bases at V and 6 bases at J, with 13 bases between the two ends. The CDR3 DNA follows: TGTGCCAGCAGTCCGCCGGGAGGGGCTGAAGCTTTCTTT. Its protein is CASSPPGGAEAFF.

CDR3 region: CASSIRTGDGYTF. The DNA of the CDR3 is TGTGCCAGCAGTATACGGACAGGGGATGGCTACACCTTC. The chain carries TRBV2 and TRBJ1-2; 9 nucleotides match TRBD1. Germline V gives CDR1 SNHLY, CDR2 FYNNEI. The CDR3 runs 13 residues. J was trimmed by 6 bases and V by 5 bases; bases with no gene match: 4.

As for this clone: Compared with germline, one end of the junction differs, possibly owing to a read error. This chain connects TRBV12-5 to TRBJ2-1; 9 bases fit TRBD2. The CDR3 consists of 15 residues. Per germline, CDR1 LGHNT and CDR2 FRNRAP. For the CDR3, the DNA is TGTGCTAGTGGTTTCGAAGGGGTAGCGGGGGACCCCCCGATCTTC. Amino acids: CASGFEGVAGDPPIF.

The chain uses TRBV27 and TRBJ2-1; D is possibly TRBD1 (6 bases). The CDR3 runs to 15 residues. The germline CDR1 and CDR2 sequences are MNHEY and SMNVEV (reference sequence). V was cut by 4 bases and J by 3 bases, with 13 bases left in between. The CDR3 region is CASSYRRGRYNEQFF. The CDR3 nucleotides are TGTGCCAGCAGTTATCGCAGGGGTCGCTACAATGAGCAGTTCTTC.

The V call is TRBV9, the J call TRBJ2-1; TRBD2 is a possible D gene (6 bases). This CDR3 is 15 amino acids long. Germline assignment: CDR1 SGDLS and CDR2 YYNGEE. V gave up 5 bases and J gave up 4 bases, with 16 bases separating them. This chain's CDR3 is CASSVTPGSYNEQFF. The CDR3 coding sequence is TGTGCCAGCAGTGTAACTCCCGGGAGTTACAATGAGCAGTTCTTC.

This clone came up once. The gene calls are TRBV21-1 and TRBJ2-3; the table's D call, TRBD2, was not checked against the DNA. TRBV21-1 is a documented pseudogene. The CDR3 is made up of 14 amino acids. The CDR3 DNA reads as TGTGCCAGCGTCAGCGGGCAGAACACAGATACGCAGTATTTT. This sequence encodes CASVSGQNTDTQYF.

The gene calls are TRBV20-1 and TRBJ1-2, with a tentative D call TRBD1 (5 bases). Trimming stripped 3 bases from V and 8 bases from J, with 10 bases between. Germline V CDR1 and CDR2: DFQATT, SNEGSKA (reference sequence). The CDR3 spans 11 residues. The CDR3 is CSASWGGGYTF. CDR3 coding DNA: TGCAGTGCTAGTTGGGGGGGAGGCTACACCTTC.

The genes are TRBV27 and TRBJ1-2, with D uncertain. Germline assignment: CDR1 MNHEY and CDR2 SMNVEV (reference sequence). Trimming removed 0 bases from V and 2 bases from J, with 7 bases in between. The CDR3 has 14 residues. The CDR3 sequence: CASSLSAYNYGYTF. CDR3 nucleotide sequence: TGTGCCAGCAGTTTATCAGCCTACAACTATGGCTACACCTTC.